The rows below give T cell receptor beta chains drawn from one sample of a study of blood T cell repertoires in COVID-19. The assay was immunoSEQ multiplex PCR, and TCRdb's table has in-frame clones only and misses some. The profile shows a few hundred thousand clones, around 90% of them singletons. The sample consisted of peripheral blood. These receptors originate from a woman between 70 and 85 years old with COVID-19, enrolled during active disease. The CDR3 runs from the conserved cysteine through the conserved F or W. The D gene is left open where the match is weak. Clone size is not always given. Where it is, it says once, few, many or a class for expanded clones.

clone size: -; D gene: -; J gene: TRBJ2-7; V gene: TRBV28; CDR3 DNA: TGTGCCAGCAGTTTATCGACAGGCATTGTACACGAGCAGTACTTC; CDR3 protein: CASSLSTGIVHEQYF
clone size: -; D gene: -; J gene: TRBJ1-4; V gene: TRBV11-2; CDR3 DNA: TGTGCCAGCGAATTGACAGGTTCGGGGGAAAAACTGTTTTTT; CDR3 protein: CASELTGSGEKLFF
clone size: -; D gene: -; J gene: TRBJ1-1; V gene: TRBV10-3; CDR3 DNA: TGTGCCATCACCGGAGATGTGAACACTGAAGCTTTCTTT; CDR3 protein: CAITGDVNTEAFF
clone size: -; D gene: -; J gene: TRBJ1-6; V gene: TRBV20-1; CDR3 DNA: TGCAGTGCTAGTCCGCCCAGGGTGGCCTATAATTCACCCCTCCACTTT; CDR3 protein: CSASPPRVAYNSPLHF
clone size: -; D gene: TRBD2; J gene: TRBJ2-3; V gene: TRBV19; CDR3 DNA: TGTGCCAGTAGCAGGACTAGCGATACGCAGTATTTT; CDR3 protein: CASSRTSDTQYF
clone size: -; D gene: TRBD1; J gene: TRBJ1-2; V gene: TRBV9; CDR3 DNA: TGTGCCAGCAGCGTTCGGAAAGGTAGACAGGGGGCGGACTATGGCTACACCTTC; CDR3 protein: CASSVRKGRQGADYGYTF
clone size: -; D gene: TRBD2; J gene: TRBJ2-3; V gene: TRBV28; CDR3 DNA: TGTGCCAGCAGTTCCGCCCGCGGACTAGCGGGAGATACGCAGTATTTT; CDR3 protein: CASSSARGLAGDTQYF
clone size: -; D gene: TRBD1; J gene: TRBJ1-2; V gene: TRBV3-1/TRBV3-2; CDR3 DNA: TGTGCCAGCAGCCAAGATTCGGTACAGGGGGCGGCTGGCTACACCTTC; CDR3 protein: CASSQDSVQGAAGYTF
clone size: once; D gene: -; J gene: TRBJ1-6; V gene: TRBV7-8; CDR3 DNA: TGTGCCAGCAGCTTAGTTTTGTCCGAGGGATATTCACCCCTCCACTTT; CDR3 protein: CASSLVLSEGYSPLHF
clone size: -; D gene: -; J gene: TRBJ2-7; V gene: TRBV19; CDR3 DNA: TGTGCCAGTAGTATTCGTCCGGACTCTATCTACGAGCAGTACTTC; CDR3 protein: CASSIRPDSIYEQYF
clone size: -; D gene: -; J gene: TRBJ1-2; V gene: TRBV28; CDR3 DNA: TGTGCCAGCAGTTTAAGGCCAGGGCTGGCTATTGGCTACACCTTC; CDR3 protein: CASSLRPGLAIGYTF
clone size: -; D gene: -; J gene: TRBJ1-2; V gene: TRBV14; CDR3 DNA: TGTGCCAGCAGCCAGGGGGGAGAAGGCTACACCTTC; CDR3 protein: CASSQGGEGYTF
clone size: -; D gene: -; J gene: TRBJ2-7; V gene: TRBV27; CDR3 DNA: TGTGCCAGCAGTTTTGTCGGAGCCTACGAGCAGTACTTC; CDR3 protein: CASSFVGAYEQYF
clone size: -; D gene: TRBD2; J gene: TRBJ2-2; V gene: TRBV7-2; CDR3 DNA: TGTGCCAGCAGCCCCCTGGTAGCGGGGAACACCGGGGAGCTGTTTTTT; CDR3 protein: CASSPLVAGNTGELFF
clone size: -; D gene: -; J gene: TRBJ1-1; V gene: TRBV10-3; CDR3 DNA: TGTGCCATCAGTGAGTCTTTTCCCTTGAACACTGAAGCTTTCTTT; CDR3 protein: CAISESFPLNTEAFF
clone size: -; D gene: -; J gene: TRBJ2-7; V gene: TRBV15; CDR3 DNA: TGTGCCACCAGCAGAGATCTGGCGGGCCCCCGCGAGCAGTACTTC; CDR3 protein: CATSRDLAGPREQYF
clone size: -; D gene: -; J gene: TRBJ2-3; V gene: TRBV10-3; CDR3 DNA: TGTGCCATCTCTAGCCGCGACACAGATACGCAGTATTTT; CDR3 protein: CAISSRDTDTQYF
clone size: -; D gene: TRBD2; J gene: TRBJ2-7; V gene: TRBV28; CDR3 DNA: TGTGCCAGCACCAGGGGACTAGGGAATTTCTACGAGCAGTACTTC; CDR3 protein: CASTRGLGNFYEQYF
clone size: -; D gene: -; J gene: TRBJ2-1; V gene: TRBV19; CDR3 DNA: TGTGCCAGTAGTGGGGGCGGTATGAGGGTATACAATGAGCAGTTCTTC; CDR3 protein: CASSGGGMRVYNEQFF
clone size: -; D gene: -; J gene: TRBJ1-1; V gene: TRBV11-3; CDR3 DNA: TGTGCCAGCAGCATGTACCCGGGACAGAACACTGAAGCTTTCTTT; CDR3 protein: CASSMYPGQNTEAFF
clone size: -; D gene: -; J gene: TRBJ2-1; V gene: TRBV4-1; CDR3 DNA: TGCGCCAGCAGCCGAGACACTAGCTACAATGAGCAGTTCTTC; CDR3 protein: CASSRDTSYNEQFF
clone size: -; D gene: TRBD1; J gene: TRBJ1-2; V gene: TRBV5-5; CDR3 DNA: TGTGCCAGCACCATCAGACAGGGACCCTATGGCTACACCTTC; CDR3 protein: CASTIRQGPYGYTF
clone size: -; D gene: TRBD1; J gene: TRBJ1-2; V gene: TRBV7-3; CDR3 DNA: TGTGCCAGCAGCCCGGGGACAGATTATGGCTACACCTTC; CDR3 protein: CASSPGTDYGYTF
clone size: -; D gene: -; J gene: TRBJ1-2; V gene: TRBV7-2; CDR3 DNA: TGTGCCAGCAGCTTACAACCCGTCTTGGCCGGGGGAGATGGCTACACCTTC; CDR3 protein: CASSLQPVLAGGDGYTF
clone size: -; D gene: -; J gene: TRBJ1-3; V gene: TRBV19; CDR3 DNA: TGTGCCAGTAGGTCGGGAGGCTACTCTGGAAACACCATATATTTT; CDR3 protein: CASRSGGYSGNTIYF
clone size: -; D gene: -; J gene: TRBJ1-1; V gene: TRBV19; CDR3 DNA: TGTGCCAGTAGTGCCGACAGACCTGAAGCTTTCTTT; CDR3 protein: CASSADRPEAFF
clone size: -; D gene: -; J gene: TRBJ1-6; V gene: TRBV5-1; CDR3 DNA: TGCGCCAGCAGCGTCAACAGGGTCAAAGGTTCACCCCTCCACTTT; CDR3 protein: CASSVNRVKGSPLHF
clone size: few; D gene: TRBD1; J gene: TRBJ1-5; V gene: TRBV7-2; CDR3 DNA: TGTGCCAGCAGCCCGAGGACAGGGGCCAGCAATCAGCCCCAGCATTTT; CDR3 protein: CASSPRTGASNQPQHF
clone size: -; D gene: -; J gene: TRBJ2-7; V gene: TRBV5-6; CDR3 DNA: TGTGCCAGCAGCTTGGTGATTAGCGGACCCTCATACGAGCAGTACTTC; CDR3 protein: CASSLVISGPSYEQYF
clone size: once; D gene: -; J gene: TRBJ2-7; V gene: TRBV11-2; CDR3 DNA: TGTGCCAGCACCAAAAGGTGGGGGGCCTACGAGCAGTACTTC; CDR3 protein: CASTKRWGAYEQYF
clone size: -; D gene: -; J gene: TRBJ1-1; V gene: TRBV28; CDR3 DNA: TGTGCCAGCAGTGGGGGCTCGACTCAACACACTGAAGCTTTCTTT; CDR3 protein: CASSGGSTQHTEAFF
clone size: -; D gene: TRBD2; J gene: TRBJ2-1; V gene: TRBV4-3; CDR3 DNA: TGCGCCAGCAGCCTTACGGCGGGAGGGCCCAATGAGCAGTTCTTC; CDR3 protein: CASSLTAGGPNEQFF
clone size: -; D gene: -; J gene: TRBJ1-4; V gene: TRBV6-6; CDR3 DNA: TGTGCCAGCAGTTACAGGGGGGGTCATGAAAAACTGTTTTTT; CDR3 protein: CASSYRGGHEKLFF
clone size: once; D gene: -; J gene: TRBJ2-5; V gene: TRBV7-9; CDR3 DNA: TGTGCCAGCAGTCGTGAGGGCGGGGAGACCCAGTACTTC; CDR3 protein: CASSREGGETQYF
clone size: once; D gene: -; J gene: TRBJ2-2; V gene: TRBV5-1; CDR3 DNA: TGCGCCAGCAGCTTGGCCACCCCCCGGGGGGAGCTGTTTTTT; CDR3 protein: CASSLATPRGELFF
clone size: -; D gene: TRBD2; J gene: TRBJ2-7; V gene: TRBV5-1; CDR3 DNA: TGCGCCAGCAGCTTGCCTACCGGACTAGCGGGTAATCCGGAGCAGTACTTC; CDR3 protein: CASSLPTGLAGNPEQYF
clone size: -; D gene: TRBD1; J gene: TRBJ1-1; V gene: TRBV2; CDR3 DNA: TGTGCCAGCAGGGACAGGAGGAGTTCCGCTGAAGCTTTCTTT; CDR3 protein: CASRDRRSSAEAFF
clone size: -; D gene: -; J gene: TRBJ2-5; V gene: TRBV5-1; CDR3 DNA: TGCGCCAGCAGCTTGACTAGCCTACTCCAAGAGACCCAGTACTTC; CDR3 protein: CASSLTSLLQETQYF
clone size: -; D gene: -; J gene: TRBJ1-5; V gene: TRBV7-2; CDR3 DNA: TGTGCCAGCAGCCCTCAGGGTGGGGTTCAGCCCCAGCATTTT; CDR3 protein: CASSPQGGVQPQHF
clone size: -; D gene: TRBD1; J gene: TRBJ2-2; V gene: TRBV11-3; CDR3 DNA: TGTGCCAGCAGCAAGGGGACAGGGAGCGACACCGGGGAGCTGTTTTTT; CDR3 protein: CASSKGTGSDTGELFF
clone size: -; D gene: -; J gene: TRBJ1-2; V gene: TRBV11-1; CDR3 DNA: TGTGCCAGCAGCTTCGGGACTGACGACTATGGCTACACCTTC; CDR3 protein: CASSFGTDDYGYTF
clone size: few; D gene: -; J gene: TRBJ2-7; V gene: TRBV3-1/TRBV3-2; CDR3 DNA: TGTGCCAGCAGCCAAGTGTCAGACTACGAGCAGTACTTC; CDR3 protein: CASSQVSDYEQYF
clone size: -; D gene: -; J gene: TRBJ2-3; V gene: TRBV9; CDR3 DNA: TGTGCCAGCAGCGCGGGACAAATCCTCACAGATACGCAGTATTTT; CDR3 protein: CASSAGQILTDTQYF
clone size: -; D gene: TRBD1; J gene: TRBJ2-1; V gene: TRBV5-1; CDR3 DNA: TGCGCCAGCAGCTCCGGGACAGGAATCTACAATGAGCAGTTCTTC; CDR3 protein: CASSSGTGIYNEQFF
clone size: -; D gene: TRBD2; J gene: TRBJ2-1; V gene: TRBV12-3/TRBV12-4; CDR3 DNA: TGTGCCAGCAGCCCAATTTCCGGGAGGGAGCAGTTCTTC; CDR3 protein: CASSPISGREQFF
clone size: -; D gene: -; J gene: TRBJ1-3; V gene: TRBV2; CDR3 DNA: TGTGCCAGCCAGCCAGGTAGCTCTGGAAACACCATATATTTT; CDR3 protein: CASQPGSSGNTIYF
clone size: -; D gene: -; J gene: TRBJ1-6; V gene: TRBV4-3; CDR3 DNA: TGCGCCAGCAGCCAAGTACAGGGTGTTAGGTCACCCCTCCACTTT; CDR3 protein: CASSQVQGVRSPLHF
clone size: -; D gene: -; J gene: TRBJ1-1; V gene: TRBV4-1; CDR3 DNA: TGCGCCAGCAGCCAAGGGGAGGGGGACACTGAAGCTTTCTTT; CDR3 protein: CASSQGEGDTEAFF
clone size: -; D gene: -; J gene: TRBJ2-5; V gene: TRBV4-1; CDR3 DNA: TGCGCCAGCAGCCATGGGGACACTCCCCGGGAGACCCAGTACTTC; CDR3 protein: CASSHGDTPRETQYF
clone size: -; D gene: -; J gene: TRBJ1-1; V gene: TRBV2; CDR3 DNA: TGTGCCAGCAAGGGGGTGAACACTGAAGCTTTCTTT; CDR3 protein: CASKGVNTEAFF